The 30 T cell receptor beta chains listed next were all sequenced from one sample in a study of cytomegalovirus exposure and HLA in healthy donors. Assay used: immunoSEQ multiplex PCR; TCRdb lists only in-frame clones, some missing. Among more than 300,000 clones listed, roughly 88% were seen once. What was sequenced was PBMCs. The receptor source for this set is a woman aged 18 to 35 in good health and CMV-seronegative.

The J gene is TRBJ2-1, the V gene TRBV19, with 10 bases identical to TRBD2. The CDR3 is made up of 15 amino acids. The V and J ends lost 3 bases and 5 bases, in that order; junction bases with no gene match: 4. Per the germline V gene, CDR1 is LNHDA and CDR2 is SQIVND (reference sequence). This CDR3 is CASSILAGANNEQFF. In DNA form, the CDR3 reads TGTGCCAGTAGTATCCTAGCGGGAGCAAACAATGAGCAGTTCTTC.

The V gene is TRBV5-1, the J gene TRBJ1-2; 9 nucleotides agree with TRBD1. CDR1 is SGHRS and CDR2 is YFSETQ in the germline V gene. The CDR3 spans 15 residues. The trim removed 3 bases at V and 2 bases at J, leaving 5 bases unmatched. The CDR3 DNA follows: TGCGCCAGCAGCTCACGGGGGACAGGGAACTATGGCTACACCTTC. It yields the protein CASSSRGTGNYGYTF.

The chain recombines TRBV29-1 with TRBJ2-2; 9 positions agree with TRBD1. CDR1 and CDR2 from the germline V gene are SQVTM and ANQGSEA. CDR3 length: 13 amino acids. Trimming removed 8 bases from V and 5 bases from J; junction bases left unmatched: 6. The chain's CDR3 is CSIGQGWTGELFF. The CDR3, as DNA: TGCAGCATAGGACAGGGGTGGACCGGGGAGCTGTTTTTT.

The CDR3 bases are TGTGCCAGCAGTGACAGGTGGTGGGCAGATACGCAGTATTTT. Protein: CASSDRWWADTQYF. The rearrangement joins TRBV2 to TRBJ2-3; D call uncertain. Germline assignment: CDR1 SNHLY and CDR2 FYNNEI. The CDR3 is made up of 14 amino acids. Trimming pared 3 bases from V and 4 bases from J, leaving 11 bases between.

The rearrangement uses TRBV7-9 and TRBJ2-7; 7 bases align to TRBD1. Germline V gene sequence: CDR1 SEHNR, CDR2 FQNEAQ (reference sequence). This CDR3 spans 13 amino acids. J was trimmed by 2 bases and V by 6 bases; bases with no gene match: 4. DNA of the CDR3: TGTGCCAGCAGGTGGGACAGCACCTACGAGCAGTACTTC. Translation gives CASRWDSTYEQYF. The variable domain in full, completed from reference TRBV7-9 and TRBJ2-7, reads DTGVSQNPRHKITKRGQNVTFRCDPISEHNRLYWYRQTLGQGPEFLTYFQNEAQLEKSRLLSDRFSAERPKGSFSTLEIQRTEQGDSAMYLCASRWDSTYEQYFGPGTRLTVT.

The chain has TRBV14 and TRBJ2-1; possible D gene TRBD2, 6 bases. The ends were cut back, 4 bases at V and 6 bases at J, with 13 bases in the middle. Germline V gene lookup returns CDR1 SGHDN and CDR2 FVKESK. This CDR3 is built from 14 residues. The CDR3 DNA reads TGTGCCAGCAGCCCCGCGACTAGGGTCAATGAGCAGTTCTTC. This encodes CASSPATRVNEQFF.

This clone was recorded only once. The chain has TRBV4-2 and TRBJ2-7, with a weak D call TRBD2 (6 bases). This CDR3 has 16 residues. Germline V gene data show CDR1 as LGHNA and CDR2 as YNFKEQ. The ends were cut back, 0 bases at V and 4 bases at J, with 16 bases in the middle. Written as DNA, the CDR3 is TGTGCCAGCAGCCAAGATAAGGGTGGGAGGCCGTACGAGCAGTACTTC. It encodes CASSQDKGGRPYEQYF.

V is TRBV10-2 and J is TRBJ2-5; 10 positions agree with TRBD2. The V gene end was trimmed by 7 bases and the J gene end by 2 bases; junction bases not matched to a gene: 7. Germline CDR1 WSHSY, CDR2 SAAADI. The length of the CDR3 is 15 residues. CDR3 in amino acids: CASTLSGGFQETQYF. CDR3 sequence (DNA): TGCGCCAGCACGCTTAGCGGGGGGTTTCAAGAGACCCAGTACTTC.

The chain has TRBV28 and TRBJ2-2; the D is unclear. Looked up from germline, CDR1 is MDHEN and CDR2 is SYDVKM. The CDR3 contains 14 residues. Trimming left V 5 bases short and J 6 bases short, with 13 bases between. Here the CDR3 DNA reads TGTGCCAGCAGTCCCTTCGTCGTAGCCGGGGAGCTGTTTTTT. Its translation: CASSPFVVAGELFF. The full variable domain, in which reference TRBV28 and TRBJ2-2 provide the parts outside the CDR3, is DVKVTQSSRYLVKRTGEKVFLECVQDMDHENMFWYRQDPGLGLRLIYFSYDVKMKEKGDIPEGYSVSREKKERFSLILESASTNQTSMYLCASSPFVVAGELFFGEGSRLTVL.

The V call is TRBV6-5, the J call TRBJ2-1; D uncertain. V lost 8 bases and J lost 2, with 16 bases in between. The CDR3 covers 15 residues. The germline V gene has CDR1 MNHEY and CDR2 SVGAGI. CDR3 residues: CASGSFGVAYNEQFF. In DNA form, the CDR3 reads TGTGCCAGCGGGTCGTTCGGAGTAGCCTACAATGAGCAGTTCTTC.

This chain uses TRBV27 with TRBJ2-1; no reliable D call. Trimming took 5 bases from V and 4 from J, leaving 3 bases between them. The CDR3 is 11 residues long. Germline assignment: CDR1 MNHEY and CDR2 SMNVEV (reference sequence). CDR3 sequence (DNA): TGTGCCAGCAGTCATTACAATGAGCAGTTCTTC. Protein product: CASSHYNEQFF.

This clone was detected once. This chain joins TRBV7-3 and TRBJ2-2; weak D call: TRBD2 (5 bases). Germline CDR1 and CDR2: SGHTA and FQGTGA. Trimming left V 1 base short and J 6 bases short, with 15 bases between. The length of the CDR3 is 16 residues. The chain's CDR3 is CASSLSRLAGAGELFF. CDR3 bases: TGTGCCAGCAGCTTAAGTAGGCTAGCTGGGGCCGGGGAGCTGTTTTTT.

The chain links TRBV18 to TRBJ2-2; 12 bases match TRBD1. Trimming removed 3 bases from V and 6 bases from J; junction bases left unmatched: 5. The CDR3 loop spans 16 amino acids. The germline CDR1 and CDR2 sequences are KGHSH and LQKENI. The CDR3 protein is CASSPPGQGAPGELFF. Here the CDR3 DNA reads TGTGCCAGCTCACCGCCGGGACAGGGGGCACCCGGGGAGCTGTTTTTT.

The J gene is TRBJ2-3, the V gene TRBV9, with TRBD2 matching 7 bases. With V trimmed by 4 bases and J by 3 bases, 8 bases remained unmatched. The length of the CDR3 is 15 residues. Germline V gene data show CDR1 as SGDLS and CDR2 as YYNGEE. CDR3 residues: CASSRWGEGTDTQYF. CDR3 DNA: TGTGCCAGCAGCCGTTGGGGGGAGGGGACAGATACGCAGTATTTT.

The genes are TRBV4-1 and TRBJ2-7, with TRBD2 as a possible D gene (5 bases). This CDR3 has 17 amino acids. V was trimmed by 4 bases and J by 3 bases, leaving 22 bases between them. CDR1 and CDR2 (germline): MGHRA, YSYEKL. CDR3 nucleotide sequence: TGCGCCAGCAGCCGCACACTAATGACTGGAGGAAGCTACGAGCAGTACTTC. Its translation: CASSRTLMTGGSYEQYF.

The V and J genes are TRBV6-5 and TRBJ2-7; TRBD1 matches 7 bases. Per the germline V gene, CDR1 is MNHEY and CDR2 is SVGAGI. The CDR3 sequence is 14 residues long. The junction had 10 bases not matched to a gene; V was cut back by 8 bases and J by 3 bases. CDR3 nucleotides: TGTGCCAGCGGACCAGGGGGAACAAACTACGAGCAGTACTTC. Translated: CASGPGGTNYEQYF.

J is TRBJ2-1 and V is TRBV28; unclear D gene. V was trimmed by 2 bases and J by 0 bases, leaving 8 bases between them. The CDR3 runs to 15 residues. In germline, CDR1 is MDHEN, CDR2 SYDVKM. The CDR3 sequence: CASSLGESSYNEQFF. CDR3 nucleotides: TGTGCCAGCAGTTTAGGTGAGAGCTCCTACAATGAGCAGTTCTTC.

The V gene is TRBV28, the J gene TRBJ1-2; TRBD1 is a possible D gene (6 bases). From germline, CDR1 is MDHEN and CDR2 SYDVKM. The CDR3 consists of 14 residues. Trimming cost V 6 bases and J 8 bases, with 19 bases left between them. The DNA of the CDR3 is TGTGCCAGCAGCCCCATCAGGGGACCTGGGGGCTACACCTTC. Protein: CASSPIRGPGGYTF.

Only one count was recorded for this clone. This chain connects TRBV18 to TRBJ2-1; 9 bases line up with TRBD2. The CDR3 has 16 residues. Trimming cost V 3 bases and J 6 bases; bases outside gene matches: 9. The germline gives CDR1 KGHSH, CDR2 LQKENI. CDR3 amino acids: CASSPIAGVGGNEQFF. CDR3 coding DNA: TGTGCCAGCTCACCCATAGCGGGAGTAGGTGGCAATGAGCAGTTCTTC. Using reference TRBV18 and TRBJ2-1 for the parts outside the CDR3, the full variable domain is NAGVMQNPRHLVRRRGQEARLRCSPMKGHSHVYWYRQLPEEGLKFMVYLQKENIIDESGMPKERFSAEFPKEGPSILRIQQVVRGDSAAYFCASSPIAGVGGNEQFFGPGTRLTVL.

The J gene is TRBJ1-1, the V gene TRBV18; 7 positions match TRBD1. The junction had 7 bases not matched to a gene; V was cut back by 5 bases and J by 4 bases. The CDR3 runs to 14 residues. CDR1 is KGHSH and CDR2 is LQKENI in the germline V gene. CDR3 in amino acids: CASSATGKVTEAFF. In DNA form, the CDR3 reads TGTGCCAGCTCAGCGACAGGGAAGGTCACTGAAGCTTTCTTT.

This clone appeared once. The DNA is omitted, as the CDR3 cannot be located on it reliably, and the CDR3 follows TCRdb's listing. The rearrangement joins TRBV5-6 to TRBJ2-1; the table assigns TRBD1, which was not confirmed against the DNA. Per germline, CDR1 SGHDT and CDR2 YYEEEE. The CDR3 is 15 amino acids in total, end residues counted. The CDR3 loop is CASVVGPGTHNEQFF.

With respect to this clone: The same CDR3 arises from other DNA sequences in this sample as well. Here the CDR3 reads CASSVGTSGSSYEQYF. In nucleotides, the CDR3 is TGTGCCAGCAGCGTGGGGACTAGCGGGAGTTCCTACGAGCAGTACTTC. This chain links TRBV9 with TRBJ2-7, with 14 bases fitting TRBD2. Germline CDR1 is SGDLS and CDR2 is YYNGEE. This CDR3 comprises 16 residues. The trim removed 2 bases at V and 1 base at J, leaving 2 bases unmatched.

The chain links TRBV28 to TRBJ1-2; D gene uncertain. The CDR3 spans 10 residues. The V gene's germline CDR1 is MDHEN and CDR2 SYDVKM. In DNA form, the CDR3 reads TGTGGGATCGGGGACTATGGCTACACCTTC. Translating gives CGIGDYGYTF.

This rearrangement joins TRBV27 to TRBJ2-2; D is undetermined. The V end lost 0 bases, the J end lost 1 base, and 6 bases lay between the germline ends. CDR1 is MNHEY and CDR2 is SMNVEV in the germline V gene (reference sequence). The CDR3 loop spans 15 amino acids. CDR3 residues: CASSLSWQNTGELFF. The CDR3 bases are TGTGCCAGCAGTTTATCTTGGCAGAACACCGGGGAGCTGTTTTTT.

V and J are TRBV6-6 and TRBJ2-3; D ambiguous. Germline-derived CDR1 and CDR2 are MNHNY and SVGAGI (reference sequence). CDR3 length: 15 amino acids. Trimming shortened V by 0 bases and J by 4 bases, and 11 bases separated the two germline ends. The CDR3: CASSYSTGRADTQYF. CDR3 nucleotides: TGTGCCAGCAGTTACTCGACGGGTCGGGCAGATACGCAGTATTTT.

The rearrangement links TRBV30 to TRBJ2-1; 10 bases map to TRBD2. In germline, CDR1 is GTSNPN, CDR2 SVGIG (reference sequence). V was pared by 3 bases and J by 7 bases, with 12 bases of the junction left unmatched. This CDR3 has 16 residues. For the CDR3, the DNA is TGTGCCTGGAGGAGCCACTCGGGACTAGCGATGAATGAGCAGTTCTTC. The encoded protein is CAWRSHSGLAMNEQFF.

V is TRBV6-9 and J is TRBJ2-5; TRBD1 matches 8 bases. J gave up 3 bases and V 5 bases, and 8 bases lay outside the gene matches. Germline loops: CDR1 MNHGY, CDR2 SVAAGI. The length of the CDR3 is 15 residues. The DNA of the CDR3 is TGTGCCAGCAGTCTTCCGGACAGGGTTAAAGAGACCCAGTACTTC. Its protein is CASSLPDRVKETQYF.

The chain employs TRBV9 and TRBJ1-1; tentatively, D is TRBD1 (5 bases). V was cut by 0 bases and J by 4 bases, with 13 bases left in between. Germline CDR1 SGDLS, CDR2 YYNGEE. The CDR3 has 15 residues. CDR3 residues: CASSVDSRGSTEAFF. DNA for the CDR3: TGTGCCAGCAGCGTAGATTCGCGGGGGTCCACTGAAGCTTTCTTT.

This clone appeared a single time. The chain employs TRBV10-3 and TRBJ2-7; TRBD2 matches 7 bases. The CDR3 covers 14 residues. From germline, CDR1 is ENHRY and CDR2 SYGVKD. The trim removed 4 bases at V and 4 bases at J, leaving 7 bases unmatched. In DNA form, the CDR3 reads TGTGCCATCAGTGGGAGTCTAGCGGATTACGAGCAGTACTTC. Translating it yields CAISGSLADYEQYF.

In this sample, this clone turned up a few times. The genes are TRBV9 and TRBJ1-2; D gene unclear. CDR1 is SGDLS and CDR2 is YYNGEE in the germline V gene. The CDR3 is 12 amino acids. Deletions cut 3 bases from V and 4 bases from J, with 7 bases between. For the CDR3, the DNA is TGTGCCAGCAGCGCTTTGGCCTATGGCTACACCTTC. Protein sequence: CASSALAYGYTF. Based on the CDR3 plus reference TRBV9 and TRBJ1-2, the full variable domain is DSGVTQTPKHLITATGQRVTLRCSPRSGDLSVYWYQQSLDQGLQFLIQYYNGEERAKGNILERFSAQQFPDLHSELNLSSLELGDSALYFCASSALAYGYTFGSGTRLTVV.